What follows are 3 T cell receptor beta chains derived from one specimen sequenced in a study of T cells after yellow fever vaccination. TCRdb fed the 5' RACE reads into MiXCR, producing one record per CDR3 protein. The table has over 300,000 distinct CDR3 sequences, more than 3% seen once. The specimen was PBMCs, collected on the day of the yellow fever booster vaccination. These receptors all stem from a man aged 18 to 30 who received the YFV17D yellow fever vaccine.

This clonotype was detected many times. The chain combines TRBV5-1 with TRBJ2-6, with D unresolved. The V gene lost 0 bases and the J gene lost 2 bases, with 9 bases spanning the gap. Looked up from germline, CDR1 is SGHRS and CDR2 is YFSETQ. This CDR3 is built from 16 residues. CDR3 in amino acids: CASSLGPRAGANVLTF. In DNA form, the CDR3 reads TGCGCCAGCAGCTTGGGGCCCCGCGCTGGGGCCAACGTCCTGACTTTC.

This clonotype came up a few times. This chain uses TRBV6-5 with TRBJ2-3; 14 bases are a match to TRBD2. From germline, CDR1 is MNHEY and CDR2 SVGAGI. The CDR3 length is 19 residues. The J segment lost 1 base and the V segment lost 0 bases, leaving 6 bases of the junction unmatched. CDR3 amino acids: CASSYSWTSGGRGTDTQYF. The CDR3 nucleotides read TGTGCCAGCAGTTACTCTTGGACTAGCGGGGGGCGGGGCACAGATACGCAGTATTTT.

The chain's CDR3 is CAIPNLDNEQFF. CDR3 nucleotide sequence: TGTGCCATCCCGAATCTCGACAATGAGCAGTTCTTC. The gene calls are TRBV5-4 and TRBJ2-1; no clear D. CDR3 length: 12 amino acids. The V gene lost 9 bases and the J gene lost 5 bases, with 12 bases spanning the gap. Germline V gene lookup returns CDR1 SGHNT and CDR2 YYREEE (reference sequence).